This T cell receptor (beta chain) was identified in a study of blood T cell repertoires in COVID-19. Per the original data handling: Estimates of nucleated cell counts were drawn from the amplification of reference gene primers. Clones were read by immunoSEQ multiplex PCR, and TCRdb kept only the in-frame ones, dropping some. That table is the source of V, J and clone size, and D and trimming were worked out from the DNA. The table shows 140,000 to 150,000 clones, with around four fifths occurring only once. Before being deemed recovered, Cohort 3 donors had two negative PCRs, clearance, or symptom resolution. V dropped 8 bases and J dropped 0; count of bases not matched to a gene: 13. The CDR3 sequence is 17 residues long. Germline V gene sequence: CDR1 SNHLY, CDR2 FYNNEI.

This receptor was obtained from a woman aged 40 to 49 who had recovered from COVID-19. The rearrangement joins TRBV2 to TRBJ2-3, with TRBD2 matching over 8 bases. The sequenced sample was PBMCs or T cells enriched from blood (not recorded which). CDR3 sequence (DNA): TGTGCCAGCTCCCTCGGGGGGGTAGCGGGAAGCACAGATACGCAGTATTTT. It translates to CASSLGGVAGSTDTQYF.